The 32 T cell receptor beta chains given below trace back to one sample, sequenced in a study of cytomegalovirus exposure and HLA in healthy donors (dated 2017 in TCRdb). The method behind the library was the immunoSEQ multiplex PCR assay. A mixture of 60 forward primers for TCR Vbeta segments and 13 reverse primers for TCR Jbeta segments was used in the multiplex PCR. This is the immuneACCESS table as TCRdb keeps it, with only in-frame sequences that have V and J called. A part of the clones is gone; compared with another copy, unresolved V genes explain less than half, and the rest is unexplained. This specimen's table enumerates 80,000 or so clones. Together, the top ten hold around 15% of the sample. Sequencing was done on a sample of PBMCs. The source is a man aged 45-65 years in good health and CMV-seropositive.

This chain uses TRBV28 with TRBJ2-6; 7 nucleotides line up with TRBD1. The ends lost 6 bases at V and 13 bases at J; junction bases unmatched: 24. Germline V gene sequence: CDR1 MDHEN, CDR2 SYDVKM. This CDR3 spans 18 amino acids. CDR3 sequence reads: CASSPLILRDSELRVLTF. CDR3 DNA: TGTGCCAGCAGCCCGCTCATCCTCCGGGACAGCGAGTTGAGGGTCCTGACTTTC.

V gene TRBV5-1 combines with J gene TRBJ1-1, with a possible D match to TRBD1 (5 bases). Deletions cut 0 bases from V and 5 bases from J, with 11 bases between. The CDR3 extends over 14 amino acids. CDR1 and CDR2 (germline): SGHRS, YFSETQ. CDR3 sequence: CASSLGGGGTEAFF. In nucleotides, the CDR3 is TGCGCCAGCAGCTTGGGCGGGGGTGGGACTGAAGCTTTCTTT.

The chain has TRBV2 and TRBJ1-2; D is undetermined. Germline assignment: CDR1 SNHLY and CDR2 FYNNEI. There are 11 residues in the CDR3. Trimming took off 4 bases at V and 8 bases at J, with 8 bases between the two ends. CDR3 sequence (DNA): TGTGCCAGCAGTGTATACGGGGGCTACACCTTC. This translates into CASSVYGGYTF. Using reference TRBV2 and TRBJ1-2 for the parts outside the CDR3, the full variable domain is EPEVTQTPSHQVTQMGQEVILRCVPISNHLYFYWYRQILGQKVEFLVSFYNNEISEKSEIFDDQFSVERPDGSNFTLKIRSTKLEDSAMYFCASSVYGGYTFGSGTRLTVV.

CDR3: CASSILTGTEAFF. The CDR3 DNA sequence: TGTGCCAGCAGTATTTTAACCGGGACTGAAGCTTTCTTT. The chain has TRBV27 and TRBJ1-1, with no clear D. The V and J ends lost 5 bases and 5 bases respectively, with 12 bases between them. The length of the CDR3 is 13 residues. CDR1 and CDR2 (germline): MNHEY, SMNVEV (reference sequence).

The chain employs TRBV13 and TRBJ2-7; 9 positions match TRBD2. Per germline, CDR1 PRHDT and CDR2 FYEKMQ (reference sequence). The V and J ends lost 3 bases and 3 bases, in that order; junction bases with no gene match: 6. This CDR3 contains 15 residues. The CDR3 here is CASSLRTSAHYEQYF. The CDR3 bases are TGTGCCAGCAGCTTGCGGACTAGCGCACACTACGAGCAGTACTTC.

This chain joins TRBV9 and TRBJ2-2; 8 bases map to TRBD2. The CDR3 has 15 residues. Trimming at V came to 2 bases and at J to 7 bases, leaving 7 bases not matched to a gene. Germline V lookup: CDR1 SGDLS, CDR2 YYNGEE. This CDR3 is CASSVGTRSIGELFF. The CDR3 DNA follows: TGTGCCAGCAGCGTCGGGACTAGATCAATCGGGGAGCTGTTTTTT. Complete variable domain (other parts from reference TRBV9 and TRBJ2-2): DSGVTQTPKHLITATGQRVTLRCSPRSGDLSVYWYQQSLDQGLQFLIQYYNGEERAKGNILERFSAQQFPDLHSELNLSSLELGDSALYFCASSVGTRSIGELFFGEGSRLTVL.

The rearrangement joins TRBV27 to TRBJ2-7; 7 bases line up with TRBD2. CDR1 is MNHEY and CDR2 is SMNVEV in the germline V gene (reference sequence). This CDR3 region has 15 residues. With 4 bases clipped from V and 4 bases from J, the junction kept 10 bases outside the gene matches. The CDR3 DNA reads TGTGCCAGCAGTTCGATACCGGGACTAAAATACGAGCAGTACTTC. Amino acids: CASSSIPGLKYEQYF.

The rearrangement joins TRBV5-5 to TRBJ2-1; 7 positions match TRBD2. The V and J ends lost 1 base and 2 bases, in that order; junction bases with no gene match: 3. CDR3 length: 15 amino acids. Germline V CDR1 and CDR2: SGHKS, YYEKEE (reference sequence). In DNA form, the CDR3 reads TGTGCCAGCAGCTTGAGGGCGGGGGCCTACAATGAGCAGTTCTTC. Translation gives CASSLRAGAYNEQFF.

V is TRBV6-1 and J is TRBJ1-5; D perhaps matches TRBD1 (6 bases). The CDR3 has 17 amino acids. Germline-derived CDR1 and CDR2 are MNHNS and SASEGT. The V end lost 2 bases, the J end lost 0 bases, and 14 bases lay between the germline ends. The CDR3 reads CASSEPPGTYSNQPQHF. The CDR3 bases are TGTGCCAGCAGTGAACCCCCCGGGACATATAGCAATCAGCCCCAGCATTTT.

The rearrangement uses TRBV6-4 and TRBJ1-2, with D maybe TRBD1 (5 bases). Germline V lookup: CDR1 MRHNA, CDR2 SNTAGT. V lost 0 bases and J 0 bases, leaving 8 bases between the germline ends. The CDR3 is 15 amino acids. The CDR3 region is CASSDSGRANYGYTF. In DNA, the CDR3 is TGTGCCAGCAGTGACTCAGGCAGGGCTAACTATGGCTACACCTTC.

The genes are TRBV7-9 and TRBJ1-5; 8 nucleotides match TRBD1. The CDR3 runs 14 residues. Unmatched junction bases numbered 5, after V lost 5 bases and J lost 5 bases. Germline values: CDR1 SEHNR, CDR2 FQNEAQ (reference sequence). The CDR3 bases are TGTGCCAGCAGCCTGACAGGGGAACATCAGCCCCAGCATTTT. Its translation: CASSLTGEHQPQHF.

J is TRBJ1-6 and V is TRBV6-1; no clear D. Germline CDR1 is MNHNS and CDR2 is SASEGT. Trimming removed 4 bases from V and 0 bases from J, with 16 bases in between. The length of the CDR3 is 18 residues. The CDR3 loop reads CASSGVARSGSYNSPLHF. In DNA, the CDR3 is TGTGCCAGCAGTGGGGTGGCCAGAAGCGGCTCCTATAATTCACCCCTCCACTTT.

The J gene is TRBJ1-2, the V gene TRBV28; 11 bases align to TRBD1. With 6 bases clipped from V and 2 bases from J, the junction kept 8 bases outside the gene matches. Germline V gives CDR1 MDHEN, CDR2 SYDVKM. The CDR3 is 16 residues long. The CDR3 DNA follows: TGTGCCAGCAGCACGCCCGGGACAGGGGGAAACTATGGCTACACCTTC. Its translation: CASSTPGTGGNYGYTF.

The chain couples TRBV12-5 to TRBJ2-3, with D possibly matching TRBD2 (6 bases). The CDR3 is 16 amino acids. Germline loops: CDR1 LGHNT, CDR2 FRNRAP. With 0 bases removed from V and 4 bases from J, the gap between germline ends came to 14 bases. The CDR3 loop reads CASGLVRGTAPDTQYF. CDR3 in DNA: TGTGCTAGTGGTTTGGTACGCGGGACTGCCCCAGATACGCAGTATTTT.

On this clone: A read error may account for a junction end that differs from germline. This chain links TRBV18 with TRBJ2-2; maybe TRBD2 (5 bases). CDR3 length equals 13 residues. The germline V gene has CDR1 KGHSH and CDR2 LQKENI. CDR3 sequence reads: CASSPSDAGELFF. CDR3 bases: TGTGCCAGCTCACCATCGGACGCCGGGGAACTGTTTTTT.

CDR3 sequence: CAWTKGASGGAYTDTQYF. The CDR3 DNA follows: TGTGCCTGGACTAAAGGGGCTAGCGGGGGAGCTTACACAGATACGCAGTATTTT. The rearrangement links TRBV30 to TRBJ2-3, with 10 nucleotides matching TRBD2. This CDR3 comprises 18 residues. Unmatched junction bases numbered 15, after V lost 4 bases and J lost 2 bases. Germline V gene data show CDR1 as GTSNPN and CDR2 as SVGIG (reference sequence).

This sequence joins TRBV27 and TRBJ1-2; the match to TRBD1 covers 7 bases. CDR3 length equals 19 residues. The V gene end was trimmed by 5 bases and the J gene end by 5 bases; junction bases not matched to a gene: 23. CDR1 is MNHEY, CDR2 SMNVEV, per germline (reference sequence). CDR3 sequence reads: CASSAIPGQQNVLGYGYTF. DNA for the CDR3: TGTGCCAGCAGTGCGATACCGGGACAGCAGAATGTTCTTGGTTATGGCTACACCTTC.

This chain joins TRBV14 and TRBJ2-3, with TRBD1 identical over 8 bases. From germline, CDR1 is SGHDN and CDR2 FVKESK. J lost 0 bases, V lost 4 bases, and 3 bases had no gene match. The CDR3 loop spans 15 amino acids. The CDR3 coding sequence is TGTGCCAGCAGCCGACGGACAGGGAGCACAGATACGCAGTATTTT. It encodes CASSRRTGSTDTQYF.

The rearrangement joins TRBV5-4 to TRBJ2-3; 9 nucleotides agree with TRBD2. Germline V CDR1 and CDR2: SGHNT, YYREEE (reference sequence). This CDR3 spans 13 amino acids. The V and J ends lost 3 bases and 8 bases, in that order; junction bases with no gene match: 4. CDR3 sequence (DNA): TGTGCCAGCAGCTCTGGAGCGGGGGGTACGCAGTATTTT. It yields the protein CASSSGAGGTQYF.

The rearrangement uses TRBV6-5 and TRBJ1-4, with TRBD1 as a possible D gene (6 bases). Looked up from germline, CDR1 is MNHEY and CDR2 is SVGAGI. V lost 0 bases and J 8 bases, leaving 13 bases between the germline ends. This CDR3 is 15 amino acids long. CDR3 in DNA: TGTGCCAGCAGTTACTCAGGGGGAATCGAGGAAAAACTGTTTTTT. Its translation: CASSYSGGIEEKLFF.

The gene calls are TRBV5-5 and TRBJ2-3; 8 nucleotides align to TRBD2. The CDR3 sequence is 15 residues long. Germline trimming cut 3 bases from V and 3 bases from J; bases unmatched to any gene: 6. CDR1 SGHKS and CDR2 YYEKEE come from the germline V gene (reference sequence). The CDR3 loop reads CASSSWTSTTDTQYF. The CDR3 DNA sequence: TGTGCCAGCAGCTCCTGGACTAGCACGACAGATACGCAGTATTTT.

As regards this clone: Other nucleotide sequences in the sample specify the same CDR3. The chain combines TRBV30 with TRBJ2-3, with D perhaps matching TRBD1 (5 bases). V lost 2 bases and J 0 bases, leaving 6 bases between the germline ends. The CDR3 runs 13 residues. The germline CDR1 and CDR2 sequences are GTSNPN and SVGIG (reference sequence). CDR3 sequence: CAWSTGSTDTQYF. The CDR3 DNA follows: TGTGCCTGGAGTACAGGAAGCACAGATACGCAGTATTTT.

V gene TRBV10-3 combines with J gene TRBJ1-1; D is unclear. The CDR3 totals 13 residues. Trimming shortened V by 7 bases and J by 0 bases, and 9 bases separated the two germline ends. Per the germline V gene, CDR1 is ENHRY and CDR2 is SYGVKD. CDR3 region: CAITRSLNTEAFF. In nucleotides, the CDR3 is TGTGCCATCACTCGGAGTTTGAACACTGAAGCTTTCTTT.

The V call is TRBV12-5, the J call TRBJ2-7; 7 bases match TRBD1. Looked up from germline, CDR1 is LGHNT and CDR2 is FRNRAP. The CDR3 covers 13 residues. V lost 1 base to trimming and J lost 5 bases; unmatched junction nucleotides: 2. CDR3 nucleotides: TGTGCTAGTGGTTTGGACACAGGGGACGAGCAGTACGTC. Amino acids: CASGLDTGDEQYV.

The chain couples TRBV9 to TRBJ1-1; no clear D gene. The V gene's germline CDR1 is SGDLS and CDR2 YYNGEE. The CDR3 covers 14 residues. The V end lost 0 bases, the J end lost 2 bases, and 8 bases lay between the germline ends. The CDR3 bases are TGTGCCAGCAGCGTAGGGGGAGTAAACACTGAAGCTTTCTTT. Protein product: CASSVGGVNTEAFF.

V and J are TRBV29-1 and TRBJ1-2; TRBD1 matches 9 bases. Germline trimming cut 0 bases from V and 8 bases from J; bases unmatched to any gene: 10. Germline V CDR1 and CDR2: SQVTM, ANQGSEA. The CDR3 consists of 15 residues. This chain's CDR3 is CSVEDRAGQGGGYTF. As DNA, the CDR3 is TGCAGCGTTGAAGATCGCGCGGGACAGGGTGGAGGCTACACCTTC.

The chain employs TRBV18 and TRBJ1-2, with TRBD1 identical over 9 bases. J gave up 4 bases and V 6 bases, and 6 bases lay outside the gene matches. Germline values: CDR1 KGHSH, CDR2 LQKENI. The CDR3 has 14 amino acids. In nucleotides, the CDR3 is TGTGCCAGCTCCCAAGGACAGGGGCTCTATGGCTACACCTTC. It yields the protein CASSQGQGLYGYTF.

V is TRBV29-1 and J is TRBJ2-3; a weak D match, TRBD2 (5 bases). The CDR3 sequence is 15 residues long. With 6 bases removed from V and 0 bases from J, the gap between germline ends came to 16 bases. Germline loops: CDR1 SQVTM, CDR2 ANQGSEA. In nucleotides, the CDR3 is TGCAGCGTCGCCCAGACTATTTCTAGCACAGATACGCAGTATTTT. Translation: CSVAQTISSTDTQYF.

This sequence joins TRBV30 and TRBJ2-6, with D maybe TRBD2 (6 bases). The CDR3 sequence is 19 residues long. CDR1 and CDR2 (germline): GTSNPN, SVGIG (reference sequence). The V end lost 2 bases, the J end lost 4 bases, and 24 bases lay between the germline ends. CDR3 DNA sequence: TGTGCCTGGAGTACTAGGGGAGGTCCTAGAAGAAGCGGGGCCAACGTCCTGACTTTC. It translates to CAWSTRGGPRRSGANVLTF.

The chain uses TRBV2 and TRBJ2-2; possible D gene TRBD2, 5 bases. In germline, CDR1 is SNHLY, CDR2 FYNNEI. Trimming pared 6 bases from V and 6 bases from J, leaving 11 bases between. CDR3 length: 13 residues. In nucleotides, the CDR3 is TGTGCCAGCAGGGGTCTACTAGCCGGGGAGCTGTTTTTT. Its protein is CASRGLLAGELFF.

The chain uses TRBV27 and TRBJ1-1; D unclear. The V end was cut by 2 bases, the J end by 4 bases, with 11 bases between. Germline V lookup: CDR1 MNHEY, CDR2 SMNVEV (reference sequence). CDR3 length: 14 residues. The CDR3, as DNA: TGTGCCAGCAGTTTAGTCTGGAGGAGCACTGAAGCTTTCTTT. It codes for CASSLVWRSTEAFF.

This sequence joins TRBV6-1 and TRBJ2-5; possible D gene TRBD1, 5 bases. This CDR3 region has 13 residues. With 4 bases removed from V and 4 bases from J, the gap between germline ends came to 10 bases. Per germline, CDR1 MNHNS and CDR2 SASEGT. DNA for the CDR3: TGTGCCAGCAGTGGGGGCACCCGAGAGACCCAGTACTTC. Its translation is CASSGGTRETQYF.